The rows below give T cell receptor beta chains drawn from one sample of a study of blood T cells in healthy people across ages. In TCRdb, the 5' RACE reads were re-called with MiXCR into one record per CDR3 protein. Of 1.5 million to 2 million distinct CDR3 sequences listed, 25% to 30% are singletons. The specimen was blood. These receptor sequences come from a woman in her twenties or thirties in good health. CDR3s leave out the opening cysteine and the closing phenylalanine or tryptophan. Size values are once, few and many counts, or a class for expanded clones, and some rows have none.

12	TRBJ2-1	-	TRBV7-2	ASSLSSVNNEQF
11	TRBJ2-7	many	TRBV28	ASSDVPSYEQY
13	TRBJ2-1	few	TRBV20-1	SASKPTRGPIEQF
14	TRBJ2-4	-	TRBV24-1	ATSDSGTSAYNEQY
14	TRBJ2-7	-	TRBV15	ATSRDAGQGFYEQY
13	TRBJ1-2	few	TRBV15	ATSRDIGQGNGYT
13	TRBJ1-1	-	TRBV6-2/TRBV6-3	ASIRSGRMNTEAF
16	TRBJ2-1	-	TRBV27	ASMRGPGQGFSYNEQF
13	TRBJ2-7	many	TRBV20-1	SARDMDRSSYEQY
12	TRBJ2-7	many	TRBV5-1	ASSLDTATSEQY
13	TRBJ2-7	many	TRBV15	ATSRDRREIYEQY
14	TRBJ2-5	-	TRBV3-1	ASSQEVYRGQETQY
12	TRBJ1-5	-	TRBV5-5	ASSWDSSNQPQH
13	TRBJ2-7	-	TRBV13	ASSIGTGAPLEQY
10	TRBJ2-4	-	TRBV20-1	SAPQQGNEQY
12	TRBJ2-7	few	TRBV12-3/TRBV12-4	ASKGGQGHNEQY
11	TRBJ1-3	-	TRBV12-3/TRBV12-4	ASRFRQSYTIY
15	TRBJ1-5	few	TRBV7-2	ASSLRGGRQVNQPQH
10	TRBJ2-3	many	TRBV20-1	SAPDNTDTQY
10	TRBJ2-7	many	TRBV29-1	SVEDSPYEQY
12	TRBJ2-4	-	TRBV4-1	ASSQVVVLDEQY
14	TRBJ2-1	few	TRBV12-3/TRBV12-4	ASSLPIGGFYNEQF
13	TRBJ2-5	once	TRBV7-6	ASSQRDSLQETQY
12	TRBJ2-7	many	TRBV11-2	ASRTAHSSYEQY
13	TRBJ2-3	many	TRBV12-3/TRBV12-4	ASSLAGVSTDTQY
11	TRBJ2-7	many	TRBV20-1	SARDSGLYEQY
13	TRBJ2-3	-	TRBV3-1	ASSQNGKSADTQY